This TCR beta chain was captured in a study of sequential checkpoint blockade in melanoma. Libraries were prepared by immunoSEQ multiplex PCR; TCRdb keeps only in-frame clonotypes and omits some of them. The sample records 10,000 to 15,000 clones, under 30% being singletons. Treatment given: randomized to nivolumab then ipilimumab (arm A) or the reverse (arm B). This CDR3 comprises 14 residues. CDR1 is LNHDA and CDR2 is SQIVND in the germline V gene (reference sequence). V was clipped by 5 bases and J by 1 base, with 11 bases between them. The TCR sequence derives from a human donor with melanoma. Sequencing used tumor tissue (inferred from file names), obtained from a patient given nivolumab and ipilimumab in sequence. The chain couples TRBV19 to TRBJ2-5; D is uncertain. CDR3 coding DNA: TGTGCCAGTAGTGGAACTAATAGCCAAGAGACCCAGTACTTC. Amino acids: CASSGTNSQETQYF.